The 23 T cell receptor beta chains below all came from one sample that was sequenced in a study of cytotoxic CD8 clonotypes in ibrutinib-treated CLL. Assay used: immunoSEQ multiplex PCR; TCRdb lists only in-frame clones, some missing. This sample has approximately 150,000 clones; more than 70% occur once, and the top ten carry around 2.7%. The sequenced sample was PBMCs, obtained at disease progression, from a patient treated with ibrutinib. The origin of the receptors is a human donor with chronic lymphocytic leukemia.

This rearrangement joins TRBV28 to TRBJ2-5; 11 bases line up with TRBD2. This CDR3 spans 18 amino acids. J was trimmed by 6 bases and V by 5 bases; bases with no gene match: 17. CDR1 is MDHEN, CDR2 SYDVKM, per germline. The CDR3 loop reads CASSPPGTSGAGGKTQYF. In nucleotides, the CDR3 is TGTGCCAGCAGTCCCCCCGGGACTAGCGGAGCCGGTGGTAAGACCCAGTACTTC.

The chain uses TRBV9 and TRBJ1-3; D possibly corresponds to TRBD1 (6 bases). The V and J ends lost 1 base and 0 bases respectively, with 14 bases between them. The CDR3 runs to 17 residues. In germline, CDR1 is SGDLS, CDR2 YYNGEE. The CDR3 sequence: CASSVSGQGISGNTIYF. In DNA form, the CDR3 reads TGTGCCAGCAGCGTATCGGGCCAGGGGATCTCTGGAAACACCATATATTTT.

The rearrangement links TRBV5-1 to TRBJ2-7; D call uncertain. The CDR3 length is 17 residues. Germline CDR1 and CDR2: SGHRS and YFSETQ. Trimming cost V 4 bases and J 4 bases, with 24 bases left between them. CDR3 sequence (DNA): TGCGCCAGCAGCCCCCAACCCGAAGCAGCCTGGGGTTACGAGCAGTACTTC. Translated, it gives CASSPQPEAAWGYEQYF.

The CDR3 nucleotides are TGCGCCAGCAGCCAAGATAATTACAGGGTTAACACTGAAGCTTTCTTT. The encoded protein is CASSQDNYRVNTEAFF. The chain carries TRBV4-1 and TRBJ1-1; TRBD1 is a possible D gene (6 bases). Trimming took 0 bases from V and 2 from J, leaving 13 bases between them. Germline V gene sequence: CDR1 MGHRA, CDR2 YSYEKL. CDR3 size: 16 residues.

The V gene is TRBV25-1, the J gene TRBJ2-1; 10 bases fit TRBD2. Per germline, CDR1 MGHDK and CDR2 SYGVNS. V shed 6 bases, J shed 6 bases, and the junction held 8 bases outside the gene matches. The CDR3 loop spans 15 amino acids. As DNA, the CDR3 is TGTGCCAGCAGAGAAGCGGGAGGGCCCGGCAATGAGCAGTTCTTC. It encodes CASREAGGPGNEQFF.

This chain links TRBV7-9 with TRBJ2-7; D not certain. The CDR3 runs to 15 residues. The germline gives CDR1 SEHNR, CDR2 FQNEAQ (reference sequence). Trimming removed 2 bases at V and 3 bases at J, with 14 bases between. CDR3 coding DNA: TGTGCCAGCAGCTTACGTGAGCCAATTCGCTACGAGCAGTACTTC. Protein product: CASSLREPIRYEQYF.

The CDR3 DNA reads TGTGCCAGTACCCTACAGGGGAACACCGGGGAGCTGTTTTTT. Residues: CASTLQGNTGELFF. The rearrangement uses TRBV19 and TRBJ2-2; tentative D call: TRBD1 (6 bases). V lost 7 bases to trimming and J lost 1 base, with 10 bases between them. Germline values: CDR1 LNHDA, CDR2 SQIVND (reference sequence). The CDR3 length is 14 residues. Variable domain in full (rest from reference TRBV19 and TRBJ2-2): DGGITQSPKYLFRKEGQNVTLSCEQNLNHDAMYWYRQDPGQGLRLIYYSQIVNDFQKGDIAEGYSVSREKKESFPLTVTSAQKNPTAFYLCASTLQGNTGELFFGEGSRLTVL.

This chain uses TRBV7-2 with TRBJ1-2; possibly TRBD1 for D (5 bases). This CDR3 spans 13 amino acids. Germline V lookup: CDR1 SGHTA, CDR2 FQGNSA. Trimming took off 1 base at V and 8 bases at J, with 11 bases between the two ends. The DNA for the CDR3 is TGTGCCAGCAGCTTAGAGGGACGGCGGGGCTACACCTTC. It codes for CASSLEGRRGYTF.

The chain joins TRBV9 to TRBJ2-5; TRBD1 matches at 12 bases. Losses at the gene ends were 4 bases for V and 5 bases for J; bases not matched to a gene: 6. Germline loops: CDR1 SGDLS, CDR2 YYNGEE. The CDR3 spans 15 residues. CDR3 residues: CASSPGQGALETQYF. The DNA for the CDR3 is TGTGCCAGCAGCCCGGGACAGGGGGCTTTGGAGACCCAGTACTTC.

This clone was seen only once. The chain uses TRBV4-1 and TRBJ1-1; D is uncertain. The germline V gene has CDR1 MGHRA and CDR2 YSYEKL. Trimming stripped 4 bases from V and 6 bases from J, with 12 bases between. CDR3 size: 13 residues. CDR3 DNA sequence: TGCGCCAGCAGCCCGTATCGTGGTGCTGAAGCTTTCTTT. Translated, it gives CASSPYRGAEAFF.

V gene TRBV4-1 combines with J gene TRBJ2-3; D is unclear. This CDR3 has 18 residues. The V and J ends lost 4 bases and 0 bases respectively, with 20 bases between them. Looked up from germline, CDR1 is MGHRA and CDR2 is YSYEKL. CDR3 bases: TGCGCCAGCAGCCCCCCCTATTTTGGCGGCGGCAGCACAGATACGCAGTATTTT. This encodes CASSPPYFGGGSTDTQYF.

Remarks on this clone: One end of the junction does not line up with germline, which may come from a read error. This CDR3 is also generated by other DNA sequences in the sample. This chain links TRBV7-7 with TRBJ2-5; D is possibly TRBD1 or TRBD2 (6 bases each). CDR3 length equals 14 residues. Germline V CDR1 and CDR2: SSHAT, FNYEAQ (reference sequence). The DNA for the CDR3 is TGTGCTAGCAGCCCGACGGGGGCGGGGGAGACCCAGTACTTC. Residues: CASSPTGAGETQYF.

This sequence joins TRBV10-3 and TRBJ2-1; 16 nucleotides align to TRBD2. Trimming at V came to 4 bases and at J to 15 bases, leaving 6 bases not matched to a gene. The germline V gene has CDR1 ENHRY and CDR2 SYGVKD. This CDR3 comprises 14 residues. The CDR3 is CAISAGTSGRALFF. For the CDR3, the DNA is TGTGCCATCAGTGCCGGGACTAGCGGGAGGGCCTTGTTCTTC.

The J gene is TRBJ2-7, the V gene TRBV9; 10 nucleotides agree with TRBD2. With V trimmed by 4 bases and J by 2 bases, 6 bases remained unmatched. The CDR3 has 15 residues. The germline V gene encodes CDR1 SGDLS and CDR2 YYNGEE. The CDR3 sequence is CASSLGLASAYEQYF. CDR3 nucleotides: TGTGCCAGCAGCCTGGGACTAGCGAGCGCCTACGAGCAGTACTTC.

This clone appeared a few times. The V gene is TRBV7-3, the J gene TRBJ1-1; D is unresolved. CDR1 SGHTA and CDR2 FQGTGA come from the germline V gene. V was cut by 2 bases and J by 5 bases, with 9 bases left in between. The CDR3 contains 13 residues. The DNA for the CDR3 is TGTGCCAGCAGCTTAGATTCCGGAACTGAAGCTTTCTTT. Its protein product is CASSLDSGTEAFF.

The rearrangement joins TRBV6-6 to TRBJ2-4; 7 bases are shared with TRBD1. The length of the CDR3 is 14 residues. J lost 1 base, V lost 5 bases, and 2 bases had no gene match. CDR1 and CDR2 (germline): MNHNY, SVGAGI (reference sequence). CDR3 in DNA: TGTGCCAGCAGTATACAGGGGGCCAAAAACATTCAGTACTTC. Protein sequence: CASSIQGAKNIQYF.

The chain employs TRBV7-9 and TRBJ2-3; D uncertain. V was pared by 5 bases and J by 6 bases, with 9 bases between. The germline V gene has CDR1 SEHNR and CDR2 FQNEAQ (reference sequence). The CDR3 consists of 12 residues. The CDR3 region is CASSPSRDTQYF. In DNA form, the CDR3 reads TGTGCCAGCAGCCCCAGTCGGGATACGCAGTATTTT.

V and J are TRBV5-4 and TRBJ2-7, with D possibly matching TRBD1 (5 bases). Germline V lookup: CDR1 SGHNT, CDR2 YYREEE (reference sequence). The V gene lost 1 base and the J gene lost 5 bases, with 16 bases spanning the gap. The CDR3 length is 15 residues. The CDR3 DNA sequence: TGTGCCAGCAGCTTGTCCCGGGCCAGGGCAGACGAGCAGTACTTC. Encoded protein: CASSLSRARADEQYF.

The chain joins TRBV29-1 to TRBJ1-2; 9 nucleotides match TRBD1. The germline gives CDR1 SQVTM, CDR2 ANQGSEA. J gave up 7 bases and V 7 bases, and 19 bases lay outside the gene matches. The CDR3 covers 16 residues. DNA for the CDR3: TGCAGCGGTAAAGGGGTCGGGGGACAGGGAGTTGGTGGCTACACCTTC. This translates into CSGKGVGGQGVGGYTF.

The chain has TRBV5-1 and TRBJ1-1; D unclear. V was clipped by 4 bases and J by 4 bases, with 11 bases between them. The CDR3 totals 13 residues. The V gene's germline CDR1 is SGHRS and CDR2 YFSETQ. CDR3 sequence (DNA): TGCGCCAGCAGCACCGACACGGGCACTGAAGCTTTCTTT. Its translation is CASSTDTGTEAFF.

The chain uses TRBV11-2 and TRBJ2-7, with 9 positions matching TRBD1. Looked up from germline, CDR1 is SGHAT and CDR2 is FQNNGV. The J segment lost 2 bases and the V segment lost 5 bases, leaving 7 bases of the junction unmatched. This CDR3 comprises 15 residues. DNA for the CDR3: TGTGCCAGCAGCCCCTCCGGGACAGGGACCTACGAGCAGTACTTC. It specifies CASSPSGTGTYEQYF.

The genes are TRBV7-2 and TRBJ2-1; unclear D gene. The CDR3 consists of 14 residues. The ends were cut back, 1 base at V and 3 bases at J, with 7 bases in the middle. Germline assignment: CDR1 SGHTA and CDR2 FQGNSA. The CDR3 protein is CASSLDSNYNEQFF. In nucleotides, the CDR3 is TGTGCCAGCAGCTTAGATAGTAACTACAATGAGCAGTTCTTC.

The chain has TRBV4-1 and TRBJ2-7; 7 bases are shared with TRBD1. CDR1 MGHRA and CDR2 YSYEKL come from the germline V gene. V trimming: 0 bases; J trimming: 2 bases; junction bases outside the gene matches: 7. The CDR3 is 16 residues long. The CDR3 loop is CASSQDRSQGAYEQYF. The CDR3 nucleotides read TGCGCCAGCAGCCAAGATCGGTCGCAGGGGGCCTACGAGCAGTACTTC.